This is a list of T cell receptor beta chains from one sample in a study of blood T cells in healthy people across ages. TCRdb independently ran MiXCR on the 5' RACE reads; one entry per CDR3 protein. The table records 500,000 to 650,000 distinct CDR3 sequences, about 27% of them present only once. In addition, the sample was reused for a study of T cells of mothers and their children.

The sequenced sample was blood. These receptors were taken from a boy younger than 10 in good health. The CDR3 runs from the conserved cysteine through the conserved F or W. The order of the fields is V gene, J gene, clone size, D gene, CDR3 length, CDR3 protein, CDR3 DNA. D genes are given only for firm matches. Size is omitted from some rows. Given values are once, few, many or a class for expanded clones.

TRBV7-9	TRBJ1-1	NA	NA	15	CASSPDTGGLTEAFF	TGTGCCAGCAGCCCTGACACCGGCGGCTTAACTGAAGCTTTCTTT
TRBV7-9	TRBJ1-2	NA	NA	13	CASSLAVDYGYTF	TGTGCCAGCAGCTTGGCCGTGGACTATGGCTACACCTTC
TRBV7-9	TRBJ2-5	NA	NA	16	CASSPITVPEQETQYF	TGTGCCAGCAGCCCAATTACGGTACCGGAGCAAGAGACCCAGTACTTC
TRBV5-8	TRBJ2-5	NA	NA	15	CASSGRGADWETQYF	TGTGCCAGCAGCGGCAGGGGGGCTGATTGGGAGACCCAGTACTTC
TRBV20-1	TRBJ2-5	few	TRBD2	15	CSGLREIWSQETQYF	TGTAGCGGATTGCGGGAGATCTGGAGCCAAGAGACCCAGTACTTC
TRBV29-1	TRBJ1-6	NA	TRBD1	15	CSPSKPGQGPSSLHF	TGCAGCCCGTCCAAGCCGGGACAGGGTCCGTCATCCCTCCACTTT
TRBV29-1	TRBJ2-5	many	TRBD2	18	CSVGKALNRLAGIETQYF	TGCAGCGTTGGCAAGGCTCTAAATCGACTAGCGGGAATAGAGACCCAGTACTTC
TRBV7-9	TRBJ2-3	NA	TRBD2	16	CASSLRTSGRGDTQYF	TGTGCCAGCAGCCTACGGACTAGCGGGAGGGGAGATACGCAGTATTTT
TRBV5-1	TRBJ2-7	few	TRBD1	14	CASSVTGTSYEQYF	TGCGCCAGCAGCGTGACAGGGACCTCCTACGAGCAGTACTTC
TRBV5-1	TRBJ2-5	few	TRBD1	16	CASSLAARGREETQYF	TGCGCCAGCAGCTTGGCTGCCAGGGGGCGAGAAGAGACCCAGTACTTC
TRBV28	TRBJ2-5	once	NA	14	CASSALGDEETQNF	TGTGCCAGCAGTGCTCTGGGAGATGAAGAGACCCAGAACTTC
TRBV3-1	TRBJ2-1	NA	NA	17	CASSQDTAQPINNEQFF	TGTGCCAGCAGCCAAGATACGGCCCAACCCATAAACAATGAGCAGTTCTTC
TRBV21-1	TRBJ2-4	NA	NA	15	CASSKLRCGKNIQYF	TGTGCCAGCAGCAAACTACGCTGTGGCAAAAACATTCAGTACTTC
TRBV10-2	TRBJ2-7	NA	TRBD2	14	CASCLAGVKYEQYF	TGCGCCAGCTGCCTCGCGGGGGTCAAGTACGAGCAGTACTTC
TRBV6-6	TRBJ1-1	few	NA	15	CASSYLKGGNTEAFF	TGTGCCAGCAGTTACCTGAAGGGGGGGAACACTGAAGCTTTCTTT
TRBV7-7	TRBJ2-7	NA	TRBD2	16	CASSPGLAGRAYEQYF	TGTGCCAGCAGCCCAGGACTAGCGGGTCGAGCCTACGAGCAGTACTTC
TRBV5-1	TRBJ1-1	many	NA	14	CASSLAGMNTEAFF	TGTGCCAGCAGTTTAGCGGGTATGAACACTGAAGCTTTCTTT
TRBV4-3	TRBJ2-7	NA	TRBD2	14	CASSGGAGVYEQYF	TGCGCCAGCAGCGGTGGAGCGGGGGTCTACGAGCAGTACTTC
TRBV7-6	TRBJ2-3	few	TRBD2	15	CASSLPGGRTDTQYF	TGTGCCAGCAGCCTGCCGGGAGGGCGCACAGATACGCAGTATTTT
TRBV11-2	TRBJ2-5	NA	TRBD2	15	CASSFGSGRKETQYF	TGTGCCAGCAGCTTCGGTAGCGGGAGGAAGGAGACCCAGTACTTC
TRBV10-3	TRBJ2-7	few	TRBD2	14	CAISLAGGPYEQYF	TGTGCCATCAGCCTAGCGGGAGGCCCCTACGAGCAGTACTTC
TRBV27	TRBJ2-7	few	NA	15	CASSSLQGKVGEQYF	TGTGCCAGCAGTTCATTACAGGGAAAGGTGGGGGAGCAGTACTTC
TRBV18	TRBJ1-5	NA	NA	13	CASSPGGEQPQHF	TGTGCCAGCTCACCCGGGGGTGAGCAGCCCCAGCATTTT
TRBV18	TRBJ2-3	NA	NA	14	CASSPPRAQGTQYF	TGTGCCAGCTCACCCCCGCGGGCACAGGGTACGCAGTATTTT
TRBV7-2	TRBJ2-1	NA	TRBD2	16	CASSFPLAGGRHEQFF	TGTGCCAGCAGCTTCCCCCTAGCGGGGGGGCGTCATGAGCAGTTCTTC
TRBV7-9	TRBJ1-4	many	NA	15	CASSLGRSTNEKLFF	TGTGCCAGCAGCTTAGGGCGGTCAACTAATGAAAAACTGTTTTTT
TRBV12-3/TRBV12-4	TRBJ2-2	once	NA	15	CASSLADEGPGELFF	TGTGCCAGCAGTTTAGCCGATGAGGGACCCGGGGAGCTGTTTTTT
TRBV2	TRBJ2-3	NA	NA	13	CASVRGLEDTQYF	TGTGCCAGTGTCCGGGGCTTGGAAGATACGCAGTATTTT
TRBV10-3	TRBJ2-1	NA	NA	11	CAIRARGEQFF	TGTGCCATCAGAGCCAGGGGTGAGCAGTTCTTC
TRBV9	TRBJ2-2	few	NA	16	CASSVDQFLDTGELFF	TGTGCCAGCAGCGTAGATCAGTTTCTGGACACCGGGGAGCTGTTTTTT
TRBV6-5	TRBJ2-3	NA	TRBD1	19	CASSYSIWAGQGLTDTQYF	TGTGCCAGCAGTTACTCGATATGGGCGGGACAGGGGTTGACAGATACGCAGTATTTT
TRBV9	TRBJ2-3	NA	NA	17	CASSRSLLAGGTDTQYF	TGTGCCAGCAGCAGATCCCTACTAGCTGGTGGCACAGATACGCAGTATTTT
TRBV7-9	TRBJ2-1	few	NA	15	CASSLEDRRFDEQFF	TGTGCCAGCAGCTTAGAAGACAGGAGATTCGATGAGCAGTTCTTC
TRBV6-1	TRBJ2-7	NA	TRBD1	13	CASSEDRGGEQYF	TGTGCCAGCAGTGAAGACAGGGGTGGCGAGCAGTACTTC
TRBV6-2/TRBV6-3	TRBJ2-5	few	NA	17	CASSYSFRLGNQETQYF	TGTGCCAGCAGTTACTCTTTTAGGTTGGGGAACCAAGAGACCCAGTACTTC
TRBV10-3	TRBJ2-7	NA	NA	11	CAISAKNEQYF	TGTGCCATCAGTGCAAAAAACGAGCAGTACTTC
TRBV7-9	TRBJ2-1	NA	NA	14	CASIRGARDNEQFF	TGTGCCAGCATCCGGGGGGCAAGGGACAATGAGCAGTTCTTC
TRBV6-5	TRBJ2-5	NA	NA	13	CASRPLVQETQYF	TGTGCCAGCAGGCCCTTGGTCCAAGAGACCCAGTACTTC
TRBV7-2	TRBJ2-7	NA	TRBD2	15	CASSPTGLAGGEQYF	TGTGCCAGCAGCCCAACTGGTCTAGCGGGAGGCGAGCAGTACTTC
TRBV29-1	TRBJ2-7	NA	TRBD2	14	CSVGPAGGPNEQYF	TGCAGCGTTGGGCCAGCGGGAGGGCCAAACGAGCAGTACTTC
TRBV12-5	TRBJ2-6	NA	TRBD1	20	CASGLVDGGQRSSGANVLTF	TGTGCTAGTGGTTTGGTAGATGGGGGACAGCGGTCCTCTGGGGCCAACGTCCTGACTTTC
TRBV7-9	TRBJ2-7	few	NA	16	CASSATTGLRFNEQYF	TGTGCCAGCAGCGCAACCACAGGGTTACGTTTTAACGAGCAGTACTTC
TRBV6-5	TRBJ2-5	few	NA	13	CASTSTMQETQYF	TGTGCCAGCACATCTACGATGCAGGAGACCCAGTACTTC
TRBV5-1	TRBJ1-2	NA	NA	16	CASSLIGRWGGYGYTF	TGCGCCAGCAGCTTGATCGGGCGCTGGGGGGGCTATGGCTACACCTTC
TRBV7-9	TRBJ2-7	NA	NA	16	CASSSFTGTLPYEQYF	TGTGCCAGCAGCTCCTTCACCGGGACACTTCCCTACGAGCAGTACTTC